Below, one T cell receptor beta chain is given with its context. The antigen remains unidentified. The sample belongs to a study of cytomegalovirus exposure and HLA in healthy donors. General study points: As a later analysis showed, a missense DCLRE1C variant was linked to trimming of TCR beta V- and J-genes. Common viral pathogens seemed to be connected with several of the most significant clusters, according to a later analysis.

CDR3 length: 12 amino acids. Per germline, CDR1 SGHKS and CDR2 YYEKEE (reference sequence). V shed 2 bases and J shed 7 bases, with 6 bases lying between them. It was with 60 Vbeta and 13 Jbeta primers that the PCR ran. The assay was immunoSEQ multiplex PCR, and TCRdb's table has in-frame clones only and misses some. Among roughly 150,000 clones, over 80% were seen once, and the ten largest hold roughly 1.4%. The sequencing input was PBMCs. This receptor was taken from a woman younger than 35 in good health and CMV-seronegative. The V gene is TRBV5-5, the J gene TRBJ1-4, with D possibly being TRBD1 (5 bases). The CDR3 region has the DNA TGTGCCAGCAGCTTCCAGGGTGAAAAACTGTTTTTT. Translation gives CASSFQGEKLFF. The whole variable domain, filled in from reference TRBV5-5 and TRBJ1-4, reads DAGVTQSPTHLIKTRGQQVTLRCSPISGHKSVSWYQQVLGQGPQFIFQYYEKEERGRGNFPDRFSARQFPNYSSELNVNALLLGDSALYLCASSFQGEKLFFGSGTQLSVL.